This T cell receptor beta chain was profiled in a study of blood T cell repertoires in COVID-19. Overall study: Sources were T cells, B-cell-depleted T cells, or PBMCs; the material itself was cDNA or gDNA.

Methods used by the authors: Reference gene primer amplification gave estimated nucleated cell counts. The method was immunoSEQ multiplex PCR; TCRdb's version includes in-frame clones alone and lacks a portion of them. That table furnishes V, J and clone size, whereas the DNA furnished D and trimming. Among some 300,000 clones listed, roughly 87% were seen once. Germline values: CDR1 LGHNA, CDR2 YSLEER. Trimming stripped 1 base from V and 5 bases from J, with 14 bases between. The CDR3 is 15 amino acids. The participants were between roughly 18 and 100 years old and came from under 25 US areas. Resolution of symptoms, clearance, or two negative PCRs was present in recovered Cohort 3 donors.

The sequence derives from a woman under 40 who had recovered from COVID-19. This sequence joins TRBV4-3 and TRBJ1-2; TRBD1 might be the D (6 bases). The sequencing sample was made of PBMCs or T cells enriched from blood (not recorded which). CDR3 in DNA: TGCGCCAGCAGCCAAGGTGTCGGGGGGCAATATGGCTACACCTTC. Its protein is CASSQGVGGQYGYTF.